Here is one T cell receptor beta chain with its context. What it binds is not known. The data were obtained in a study of T cells in narcolepsy. Overall study context: Enrolled donors included narcolepsy type 1 or type 2 patients and healthy controls. Study conclusions and caveats: Same-patient CSF and blood CD4+ T cell clonotypes included HCRT-specific and TRIB2-specific autoreactive ones.

Here immunoSEQ multiplex PCR was the method, and the copy in TCRdb shows in-frame clones only, minus some. Of 25,000 to 30,000 clones listed, 78% are singletons. V lost 2 bases, J lost 9 bases, and 4 bases stayed unmatched. This CDR3 has 14 amino acids. The germline gives CDR1 SGHNT, CDR2 YYREEE (reference sequence). The chain uses TRBV5-4 and TRBJ1-6, with TRBD1 matching 8 bases. The receptor was derived from a human donor with narcolepsy. Sequences were obtained from CD45RA- memory CD4+ T cells from PBMCs. As DNA, the CDR3 is TGTGCCAGCAGCTTAAAACAGGGGGGTTCACCCCTCCACTTT. This codes for CASSLKQGGSPLHF. The full variable domain, rest sourced from reference TRBV5-4 and TRBJ1-6, is ETGVTQSPTHLIKTRGQQVTLRCSSQSGHNTVSWYQQALGQGPQFIFQYYREEENGRGNFPPRFSGLQFPNYSSELNVNALELDDSALYLCASSLKQGGSPLHFGNGTRLTVT.